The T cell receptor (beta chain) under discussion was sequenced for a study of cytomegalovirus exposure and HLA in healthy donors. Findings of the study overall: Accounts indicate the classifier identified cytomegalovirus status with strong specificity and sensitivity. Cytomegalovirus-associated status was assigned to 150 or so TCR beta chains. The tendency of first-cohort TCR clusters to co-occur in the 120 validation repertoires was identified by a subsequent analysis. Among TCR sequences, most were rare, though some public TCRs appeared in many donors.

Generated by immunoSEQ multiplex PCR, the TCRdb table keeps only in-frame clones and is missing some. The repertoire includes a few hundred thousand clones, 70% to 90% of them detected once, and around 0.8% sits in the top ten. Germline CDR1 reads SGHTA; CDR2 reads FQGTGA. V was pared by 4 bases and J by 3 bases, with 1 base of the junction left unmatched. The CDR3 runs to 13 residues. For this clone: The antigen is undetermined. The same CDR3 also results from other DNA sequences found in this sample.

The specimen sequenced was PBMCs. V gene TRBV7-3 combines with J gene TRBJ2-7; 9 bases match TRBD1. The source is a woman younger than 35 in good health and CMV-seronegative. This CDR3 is CASSSDRGYEQYF. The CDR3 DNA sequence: TGTGCCAGCAGCTCGGACAGGGGCTACGAGCAGTACTTC.